This T cell receptor beta chain was recorded in a study of T cell responses to AZD1222 COVID-19 vaccine. Overall study results and limits: Recipients of two AZD1222 doses showed rising Spike-specific TCR breadth and depth. Just five or six AZD1222 recipients tested seropositive at baseline. The reported proportion of spike-specific TCRs targeting unmutated variant regions was nearly half.

Only in-frame clones appear in the TCRdb table, and some are missing; sequencing was by immunoSEQ multiplex PCR. The sample consists of about 160,000 clones, 80% to 95% of them appearing once. With regard to this clone: Its target is unknown.

The CDR3 extends over 15 amino acids. The sequence was collected from an adult in good health. Sequencing used peripheral blood, obtained on day 0 of AZD1222 vaccination. V and J are TRBV21-1 and TRBJ1-4. TRBV21-1 is classified as a pseudogene. The CDR3 coding sequence is TGTGCCAGCAGCAAAGAGGGCAGGTGTAATGAAAAACTGTTTTTT. Its translation is CASSKEGRCNEKLFF.